This T cell receptor beta chain was retrieved from a study of T cell responses to AZD1222 COVID-19 vaccine. General study points: Sampling that yielded the repertoires occurred only after the peak T cell response. A reported finding is that nearly half of spike-specific TCRs target unmutated variant regions.

The V end lost 0 bases, the J end lost 4 bases, and 9 bases lay between the germline ends. The CDR3 sequence is 14 residues long. The germline CDR1 and CDR2 sequences are LGHNA and YSLEER. In the case of this clone: The antigen is not known.

The table came from immunoSEQ multiplex PCR; TCRdb's copy has only in-frame clones and leaves some out. The repertoire consists of roughly 180,000 clones, with just under 95% occurring once and the leading ten covering under 1.1%. This chain uses TRBV4-3 with TRBJ1-2; D unclear. The material was peripheral blood, obtained 28 days after the second dose of the MenACWY control vaccine. The sequence was obtained from an adult who received the MenACWY meningococcal vaccine as a control. This chain's CDR3 is CASSQDSGFYGYTF. CDR3 nucleotide sequence: TGCGCCAGCAGCCAAGATTCTGGGTTCTATGGCTACACCTTC.